Listed here are 4 T cell receptor beta chains from one sample, sequenced in a study of cytomegalovirus exposure and HLA in healthy donors. PCR amplification relied on 60 Vbeta primers (plus 13 Jbeta primers). Assay used: immunoSEQ multiplex PCR; TCRdb lists only in-frame clones, some missing. The sample records approximately 190,000 clones, roughly four fifths being singletons. The sequenced material came from PBMCs. The receptor source for this set is a woman between 18 and 29 years old in good health and CMV-seronegative.

This chain uses TRBV11-2 with TRBJ2-1; the D is unclear. V lost 4 bases, J lost 6 bases, and 16 bases lay in between. The CDR3 runs to 15 residues. The V gene's germline CDR1 is SGHAT and CDR2 FQNNGV. The CDR3 sequence is CASSSHLVQSNEQFF. CDR3 in DNA: TGTGCCAGCAGCTCACACCTCGTCCAGTCCAATGAGCAGTTCTTC.

The V call is TRBV2, the J call TRBJ2-2, with TRBD2 matching 10 bases. The CDR3 runs 15 residues. Trimming took 4 bases from V and 10 from J; bases not matched to a gene: 9. Germline lookup yields CDR1 SNHLY and CDR2 FYNNEI. CDR3 loop: CASSVGLAGVSELFF. DNA of the CDR3: TGTGCCAGCAGTGTAGGTCTAGCGGGAGTCTCGGAGCTGTTTTTT.

The rearrangement uses TRBV30 and TRBJ2-1; 12 positions match TRBD2. The V segment lost 2 bases and the J segment 6 bases; nucleotides outside the gene matches: 11. The germline V gene encodes CDR1 GTSNPN and CDR2 SVGIG (reference sequence). CDR3 size: 17 residues. CDR3 sequence: CAWSYGLAGGSGNEQFF. CDR3 nucleotides: TGTGCCTGGAGTTACGGCCTAGCGGGAGGGAGTGGCAATGAGCAGTTCTTC.

This sequence joins TRBV27 and TRBJ2-7; D might be TRBD1 (6 bases). Deletions cut 6 bases from V and 3 bases from J, with 12 bases between. The CDR3 runs to 13 residues. Germline-derived CDR1 and CDR2 are MNHEY and SMNVEV (reference sequence). In nucleotides, the CDR3 is TGTGCCAGCAGGTTCCCGGACAGCTACGAGCAGTACTTC. It encodes CASRFPDSYEQYF.